One and the same sample provided the 32 T cell receptor beta chains below, sequenced in a study of T cell responses to AZD1222 COVID-19 vaccine. The assay was immunoSEQ multiplex PCR, and TCRdb's table has in-frame clones only and misses some. The data contain about 140,000 clones, about nine tenths of them singletons. The material sequenced was peripheral blood, taken on day 0 of AZD1222 vaccination. The receptor source for this set is an adult in good health.

The chain combines TRBV19 with TRBJ1-1; TRBD1 agrees at 8 bases. V gave up 5 bases and J gave up 1 base; unmatched junction bases: 9. The CDR3 extends over 16 amino acids. From germline, CDR1 is LNHDA and CDR2 SQIVND (reference sequence). CDR3 nucleotide sequence: TGTGCCAGTAGTCTCCCCGGACAGGGACCGAACACTGAAGCTTTCTTT. Amino acid sequence: CASSLPGQGPNTEAFF.

The CDR3 DNA sequence: TGTGCCAGCAGCTCATACTCCCGAGGGAGGAACACTGAAGCTTTCTTT. This translates into CASSSYSRGRNTEAFF. The J gene is TRBJ1-1, the V gene TRBV13, with D uncertain. Germline values: CDR1 PRHDT, CDR2 FYEKMQ (reference sequence). This CDR3 is 16 amino acids long. The V gene lost 4 bases and the J gene lost 1 base, with 16 bases spanning the gap.

The chain combines TRBV6-5 with TRBJ1-1; possibly TRBD1 for D (5 bases). V lost 0 bases and J lost 4, with 12 bases in between. This CDR3 has 15 amino acids. The germline V gene has CDR1 MNHEY and CDR2 SVGAGI. The CDR3 is CASSYSGPGGTEAFF. Written as DNA, the CDR3 is TGTGCCAGCAGTTACTCGGGGCCCGGTGGCACTGAAGCTTTCTTT.

This clone came up once. The V call is TRBV5-1, the J call TRBJ1-1; 7 nucleotides align to TRBD1. V dropped 5 bases and J dropped 2; count of bases not matched to a gene: 9. Germline V gene lookup returns CDR1 SGHRS and CDR2 YFSETQ. This CDR3 is 15 amino acids long. The CDR3: CASRPPGTANTEAFF. DNA of the CDR3: TGCGCCAGCAGACCACCCGGGACAGCTAACACTGAAGCTTTCTTT.

The gene calls are TRBV28 and TRBJ2-5, with D maybe TRBD1 (6 bases). CDR3 length equals 14 residues. Deletions cut 4 bases from V and 6 bases from J, with 15 bases between. The germline V gene has CDR1 MDHEN and CDR2 SYDVKM. Written as DNA, the CDR3 is TGTGCCAGCAGTTCTATCCAGGGGTTTCAGACCCAGTACTTC. It is translated as CASSSIQGFQTQYF.

The CDR3 region has the DNA TGTGCCAGCAGATTCACTGGCGGGCCTTACAATGAGCAGTTCTTC. This gives the protein CASRFTGGPYNEQFF. The gene calls are TRBV7-2 and TRBJ2-1, with D tentatively TRBD2 (5 bases). Germline CDR1 and CDR2: SGHTA and FQGNSA. The CDR3 loop spans 15 amino acids. V lost 6 bases to trimming and J lost 4 bases, with 16 bases between them.

In regard to this clone: This sample also contains other DNA sequences that code for the same CDR3. The gene calls are TRBV5-1 and TRBJ2-2; 16 bases map to TRBD2. CDR1 and CDR2 from the germline V gene are SGHRS and YFSETQ. This CDR3 comprises 18 residues. With V trimmed by 6 bases and J by 6 bases, 11 bases remained unmatched. The CDR3 loop is CASTRGLAGGLIAGELFF. The CDR3 nucleotides are TGCGCCAGCACCAGGGGACTAGCGGGGGGGCTTATCGCCGGGGAGCTGTTTTTT.

The chain links TRBV3-1 (or the pseudogene TRBV3-2) to TRBJ2-1; D is unresolved. V lost 0 bases and J 5 bases, leaving 14 bases between the germline ends. From germline, CDR1 is LGHDT and CDR2 YNNKEL (reference sequence). CDR3 length equals 16 residues. The CDR3 coding sequence is TGTGCCAGCAGCCAAGATCCGGGCGAAGCCGACAATGAGCAGTTCTTC. This codes for CASSQDPGEADNEQFF.

The chain is built from TRBV5-6 and TRBJ2-7; D is unresolved. Trimming cost V 1 base and J 4 bases, with 6 bases left between them. The CDR3 runs to 12 residues. Germline values: CDR1 SGHDT, CDR2 YYEEEE. CDR3 sequence reads: CASSLPGYEQYF. The DNA for the CDR3 is TGTGCCAGCAGCTTGCCCGGGTACGAGCAGTACTTC.

This rearrangement joins TRBV4-1 to TRBJ1-1; unclear D gene. Germline-derived CDR1 and CDR2 are MGHRA and YSYEKL. Trimming cost V 3 bases and J 1 base, with 9 bases left between them. The CDR3 consists of 14 residues. The CDR3 DNA sequence: TGCGCCAGCAGCCAGTCTTCTACGAACACTGAAGCTTTCTTT. Translation: CASSQSSTNTEAFF.

The chain has TRBV2 and TRBJ1-4; perhaps TRBD1 as D (6 bases). The V gene's germline CDR1 is SNHLY and CDR2 FYNNEI. The V gene lost 7 bases and the J gene lost 6 bases, with 15 bases spanning the gap. CDR3 length: 14 amino acids. The CDR3: CASTEGQGHEKLFF. DNA for the CDR3: TGTGCCAGCACTGAGGGCCAGGGGCATGAAAAACTGTTTTTT.

V and J are TRBV2 and TRBJ1-2; 7 bases agree with TRBD1. V shed 5 bases, J shed 2 bases, and the junction held 17 bases outside the gene matches. The CDR3 loop spans 18 amino acids. Germline V gene data show CDR1 as SNHLY and CDR2 as FYNNEI. CDR3 loop: CASSSKYRGEWVNYGYTF. CDR3 coding DNA: TGTGCCAGCAGTTCCAAGTACAGGGGCGAGTGGGTAAACTATGGCTACACCTTC.

The rearrangement uses TRBV19 and TRBJ2-5, with a tentative D call TRBD2 (5 bases). Trimming removed 1 base from V and 4 bases from J, with 10 bases in between. The CDR3 consists of 14 residues. Germline loops: CDR1 LNHDA, CDR2 SQIVND (reference sequence). The CDR3 spells CASSIVGGPETQYF. DNA for the CDR3: TGTGCCAGTAGTATAGTAGGAGGTCCAGAGACCCAGTACTTC.

The V call is TRBV7-2, the J call TRBJ2-1; a weak D match, TRBD2 (7 bases). Germline loops: CDR1 SGHTA, CDR2 FQGNSA. The CDR3 length is 14 residues. V shed 4 bases and J shed 4 bases, with 11 bases lying between them. The CDR3 nucleotides are TGTGCCAGCAGCTCCGGGGGGCGTTACAATGAGCAGTTCTTC. Translating it yields CASSSGGRYNEQFF.

This chain connects TRBV9 to TRBJ1-1; no firm D call. This CDR3 comprises 13 residues. Germline lookup yields CDR1 SGDLS and CDR2 YYNGEE. Trimming took 0 bases from V and 10 from J, leaving 13 bases between them. The CDR3 nucleotides read TGTGCCAGCAGCGTAGGCACCCTTGGGGTAGCTTTCTTT. Its protein product is CASSVGTLGVAFF.

The V and J genes are TRBV9 and TRBJ1-2; a weak D match, TRBD1 (5 bases). The CDR3 is 13 amino acids. CDR1 SGDLS and CDR2 YYNGEE come from the germline V gene. Between the trimmed V and J ends, which lost 1 base and 6 bases, there was a span of 10 bases. In nucleotides, the CDR3 is TGTGCCAGCAGCGTACCAGGGAGGGATGGCTACACCTTC. Its translation is CASSVPGRDGYTF.

The chain has TRBV7-9 and TRBJ2-1; 14 nucleotides agree with TRBD2. V lost 3 bases to trimming and J lost 9 bases; unmatched junction nucleotides: 7. The CDR3 consists of 16 residues. CDR1 and CDR2 from the germline V gene are SEHNR and FQNEAQ (reference sequence). As DNA, the CDR3 is TGTGCCAGCAGCTTGGGACTAGCGGGGGAGAGAGGTGAGCAGTTCTTC. Protein sequence: CASSLGLAGERGEQFF.

The chain has TRBV7-3 and TRBJ2-3, with D uncertain. This CDR3 region has 14 residues. Trimming cost V 1 base and J 0 bases, with 5 bases left between them. The germline gives CDR1 SGHTA, CDR2 FQGTGA. The CDR3 loop reads CASSLSRSTDTQYF. In DNA, the CDR3 is TGTGCCAGCAGCTTAAGTAGGAGCACAGATACGCAGTATTTT.

This clone has just one count. The V gene is TRBV5-1, the J gene TRBJ2-5; D unresolved. Looked up from germline, CDR1 is SGHRS and CDR2 is YFSETQ. V was trimmed by 4 bases and J by 0 bases, leaving 7 bases between them. The CDR3 consists of 13 residues. Here the CDR3 DNA reads TGCGCCAGCAGCCTCCCGAACCAAGAGACCCAGTACTTC. It yields the protein CASSLPNQETQYF.

This chain links TRBV28 with TRBJ1-6; D gene uncertain. The CDR3 runs 15 residues. Germline V CDR1 and CDR2: MDHEN, SYDVKM. The V end lost 5 bases, the J end lost 8 bases, and 16 bases lay between the germline ends. The CDR3 protein is CASSIHGLRDSPLHF. CDR3 in DNA: TGTGCCAGCAGTATACATGGCCTAAGGGATTCACCCCTCCACTTT. Full variable domain (remainder filled in from reference TRBV28 and TRBJ1-6): DVKVTQSSRYLVKRTGEKVFLECVQDMDHENMFWYRQDPGLGLRLIYFSYDVKMKEKGDIPEGYSVSREKKERFSLILESASTNQTSMYLCASSIHGLRDSPLHFGNGTRLTVT.

The CDR3 sequence is CASSFSLNQPQHF. CDR3 coding DNA: TGTGCCAGCAGCTTCTCCCTCAATCAGCCCCAGCATTTT. This chain joins TRBV6-2 or TRBV6-3 and TRBJ1-5; D is unresolved. V was trimmed by 6 bases and J by 3 bases, leaving 9 bases between them. The germline CDR1 and CDR2 sequences are MNHEY and SVGEGT. This CDR3 has 13 amino acids.

The chain uses TRBV18 and TRBJ2-3, with 11 nucleotides matching TRBD1. The CDR3 has 15 amino acids. The germline V gene encodes CDR1 KGHSH and CDR2 LQKENI. The V gene end was trimmed by 3 bases and the J gene end by 5 bases; junction bases not matched to a gene: 4. The CDR3 reads CASSPRTGGEDTQYF. DNA for the CDR3: TGTGCCAGCTCACCTCGGACAGGGGGCGAAGATACGCAGTATTTT.

This clone turned up a few times. CDR3 DNA: TGTGCCAGTAAACTAGCGGGGTTCTCCTACAATGAGCAGTTCTTC. Translation gives CASKLAGFSYNEQFF. J is TRBJ2-1 and V is TRBV19; 10 nucleotides match TRBD2. This CDR3 comprises 15 residues. The ends lost 7 bases at V and 0 bases at J; junction bases unmatched: 3. CDR1 LNHDA and CDR2 SQIVND come from the germline V gene (reference sequence).

This clone was seen just once. The rearrangement links TRBV6-5 to TRBJ2-7; D call uncertain. Between the trimmed V and J ends, which lost 4 bases and 7 bases, there was a span of 11 bases. The germline gives CDR1 MNHEY, CDR2 SVGAGI. The CDR3 loop spans 12 amino acids. CDR3 DNA: TGTGCCAGCAGTTGGGATAACGTAGAGCAGTACTTC. Its translation is CASSWDNVEQYF.

This chain joins TRBV4-1 and TRBJ1-2; D is unresolved. CDR3 length: 14 amino acids. Per germline, CDR1 MGHRA and CDR2 YSYEKL. Trimming took 0 bases from V and 4 from J, leaving 9 bases between them. The CDR3 loop reads CASSQDSRAYGYTF. The CDR3 DNA sequence: TGCGCCAGCAGCCAAGATTCCAGAGCCTATGGCTACACCTTC.

This chain connects TRBV20-1 to TRBJ1-5, with TRBD1 identical over 7 bases. This CDR3 is 15 amino acids long. J lost 2 bases, V lost 4 bases, and 8 bases had no gene match. Germline CDR1 and CDR2: DFQATT and SNEGSKA (reference sequence). CDR3 residues: CSANEGAQGNQPQHF. Written as DNA, the CDR3 is TGCAGTGCTAATGAGGGGGCGCAGGGCAATCAGCCCCAGCATTTT.

The gene calls are TRBV27 and TRBJ2-1; 9 bases are shared with TRBD2. This CDR3 is 19 amino acids long. Per the germline V gene, CDR1 is MNHEY and CDR2 is SMNVEV (reference sequence). The V segment lost 1 base and the J segment 0 bases; nucleotides outside the gene matches: 10. CDR3 sequence reads: CASSLLTSGHLHSYNEQFF. The DNA for the CDR3 is TGTGCCAGCAGTTTATTGACTAGCGGCCACCTTCACTCCTACAATGAGCAGTTCTTC.

V and J are TRBV19 and TRBJ1-5; no firm D call. V was cut by 3 bases and J by 7 bases, with 13 bases left in between. The CDR3 runs to 14 residues. CDR1 and CDR2 (germline): LNHDA, SQIVND (reference sequence). The CDR3 loop reads CASSIVGIGQPQHF. The CDR3 nucleotides are TGTGCCAGTAGTATCGTGGGGATCGGACAGCCCCAGCATTTT.

The chain recombines TRBV24-1 with TRBJ2-5; 11 bases fit TRBD1. This CDR3 spans 16 amino acids. CDR1 is KGHDR, CDR2 SFDVKD, per germline. The V segment lost 2 bases and the J segment 3 bases; nucleotides outside the gene matches: 4. CDR3 residues: CATSDSGTGGEETQYF. In nucleotides, the CDR3 is TGTGCCACCAGTGATTCCGGGACAGGGGGGGAAGAGACCCAGTACTTC.

The genes are TRBV30 and TRBJ1-2, with D tentatively TRBD1 (6 bases). The CDR3 spans 12 residues. CDR1 is GTSNPN, CDR2 SVGIG, per germline (reference sequence). Trimming stripped 7 bases from V and 5 bases from J, with 14 bases between. Here the CDR3 DNA reads TGTGCCTTATCAGACAGGTTGTATGGCTACACCTTC. Residues: CALSDRLYGYTF.

In DNA form, the CDR3 reads TGTGCCAGCTCACCACTCCCCGGACAGGGCGAAAGGGATGGCTACACCTTC. Translating it yields CASSPLPGQGERDGYTF. V usage is TRBV18 and J usage is TRBJ1-2; 8 bases fit TRBD1. Germline V gives CDR1 KGHSH, CDR2 LQKENI. The CDR3 totals 17 residues. The V gene end was trimmed by 1 base and the J gene end by 6 bases; junction bases not matched to a gene: 13.

This clone was seen only a few times. This chain's CDR3 is CASSTSGATYEQYF. The CDR3 nucleotides read TGTGCCAGCTCAACTAGCGGGGCTACCTACGAGCAGTACTTC. This chain uses TRBV18 with TRBJ2-7; 10 nucleotides line up with TRBD2. With 5 bases clipped from V and 2 bases from J, the junction kept 3 bases outside the gene matches. The germline gives CDR1 KGHSH, CDR2 LQKENI. This CDR3 contains 14 residues. The entire variable domain, with the rest obtained from reference TRBV18 and TRBJ2-7, is as follows: NAGVMQNPRHLVRRRGQEARLRCSPMKGHSHVYWYRQLPEEGLKFMVYLQKENIIDESGMPKERFSAEFPKEGPSILRIQQVVRGDSAAYFCASSTSGATYEQYFGPGTRLTVT.